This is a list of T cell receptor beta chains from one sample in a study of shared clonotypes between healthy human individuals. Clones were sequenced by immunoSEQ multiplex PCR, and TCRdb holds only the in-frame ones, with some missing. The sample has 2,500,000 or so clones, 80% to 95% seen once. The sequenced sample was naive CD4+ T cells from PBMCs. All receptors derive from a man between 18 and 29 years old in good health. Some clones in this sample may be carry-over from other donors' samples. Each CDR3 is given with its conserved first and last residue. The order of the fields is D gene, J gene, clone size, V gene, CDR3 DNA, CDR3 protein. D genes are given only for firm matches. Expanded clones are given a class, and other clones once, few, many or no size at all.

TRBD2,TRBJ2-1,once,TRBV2,TGTGCCAGCAGTGCTGGCGGGAGGGGCGATGAGCAGTTCTTC,CASSAGGRGDEQFF
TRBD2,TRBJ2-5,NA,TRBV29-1,TGCAGCGTCGGACCTGGGGGAGGGCAGTACTTC,CSVGPGGGQYF
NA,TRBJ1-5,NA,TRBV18,TGTGCCAGCTCACCACAGGGTGGGCAGCCCCAGCATTTT,CASSPQGGQPQHF
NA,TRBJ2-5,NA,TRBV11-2,TGTGCCAGCAGCCAAAGGCTGATCAACCAAGAGACCCAGTACTTC,CASSQRLINQETQYF
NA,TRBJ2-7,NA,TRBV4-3,TGCGCCAGCAGCCACCGGCAGGACTACGAGCAGTACTTC,CASSHRQDYEQYF
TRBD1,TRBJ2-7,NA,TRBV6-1,TGTGCCAGCAGGACAGGGGTCTCCTACGAGCAGTACTTC,CASRTGVSYEQYF
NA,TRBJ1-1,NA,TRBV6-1,TGTGCCAGCACTAAAGGGGCTGGCACTGAAGCTTTCTTT,CASTKGAGTEAFF
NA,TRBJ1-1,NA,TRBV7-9,TGTGCCAGCAGCCCACCAGGGGCCGGTGAAGCTTTCTTT,CASSPPGAGEAFF
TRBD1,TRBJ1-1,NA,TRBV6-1,TGTGCCAGCAGTGCGATACAACAGGGGTTCGCTGAAGCTTTCTTT,CASSAIQQGFAEAFF
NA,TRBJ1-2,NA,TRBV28,TGTGCCAGCAGTTTGAGGGGTAACTATGGCTACACCTTC,CASSLRGNYGYTF
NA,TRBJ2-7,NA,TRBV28,TGTGCCAGCAGTTTATCTCAGCCCTACGAGCAGTACTTC,CASSLSQPYEQYF
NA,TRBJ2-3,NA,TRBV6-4,TGTGCCAGCAGTGACTCAATCGCCAGCACAGATACGCAGTATTTT,CASSDSIASTDTQYF
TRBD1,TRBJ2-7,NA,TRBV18,TGTGCCAGCTCACCGGGAACAGGGGACTACGAGCAGTACTTC,CASSPGTGDYEQYF
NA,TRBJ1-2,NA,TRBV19,TGTGCCAGTAGCCCGGGATGGGGCTACACCTTC,CASSPGWGYTF
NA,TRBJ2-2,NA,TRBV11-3,TGTGCCAGCAGCCGGGGACACATAACCGGGGAGCTGTTTTTT,CASSRGHITGELFF
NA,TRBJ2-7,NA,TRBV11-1,TGTGCCAGCAGCGTGGGACTCAACGTTTACGAGCAGTACTTC,CASSVGLNVYEQYF
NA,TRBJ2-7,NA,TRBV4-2,TGTGCCAGCAGCCGGGGGGGGCAGCCACTTGACTACGAGCAGTACTTC,CASSRGGQPLDYEQYF
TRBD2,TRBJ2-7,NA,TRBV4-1,TGCGCCAGCAGCCCGGGACTAGCGTCCTACGAGCAGTACTTC,CASSPGLASYEQYF
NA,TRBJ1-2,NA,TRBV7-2,TGTGCCAGCAGCTTAGAGGGCTGGTCGGGTTATGGCTACACCTTC,CASSLEGWSGYGYTF
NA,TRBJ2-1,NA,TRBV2,TGTGCCAGCAGTGATGAGGGAATTTCCTACAATGAGCAGTTCTTC,CASSDEGISYNEQFF
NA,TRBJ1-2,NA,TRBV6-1,TGTGCCAGCAGTGAGAGTAACCTCCGGGGCTACACCTTC,CASSESNLRGYTF
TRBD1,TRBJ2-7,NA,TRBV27,TGTGCCAGCAGTTTATCGGCCGGGACAGGGTTTTCATACGAGCAGTACTTC,CASSLSAGTGFSYEQYF
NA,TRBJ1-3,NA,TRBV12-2,TGTGCAAGTCGCTTAGACTGCTCCCTGGGAAACACCATATATTTT,CASRLDCSLGNTIYF
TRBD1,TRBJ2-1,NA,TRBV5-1,TGCGCCAGCAGCCTCCAGGGGGTCTACAATGAGCAGTTCTTC,CASSLQGVYNEQFF
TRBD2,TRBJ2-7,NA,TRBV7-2,TGTGCCAGCAGCTTCCGAGCGGGAGGGGAGGTCTCCTACGAGCAGTACTTC,CASSFRAGGEVSYEQYF
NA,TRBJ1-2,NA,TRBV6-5,TGTGCCAGCAGTCGGGTAGGAGCCCAAAACTATGGCTACACCTTC,CASSRVGAQNYGYTF
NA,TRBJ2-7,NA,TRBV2,TGTGCCAGCAGTGAAGAAATAGGGGCCCGCCAAGGGAAGTACTTC,CASSEEIGARQGKYF
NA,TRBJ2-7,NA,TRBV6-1,TGTGCCAGCGAAAGGACAATTTACGAGCAGTACTTC,CASERTIYEQYF
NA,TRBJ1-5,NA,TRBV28,TGTGCCAGCAGTTTGTCAGGCTGGGGCAATCAGCCCCAGCATTTT,CASSLSGWGNQPQHF
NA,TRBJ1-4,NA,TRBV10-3,TGTGCCATCAGTGAGTCGGGGGCACTGGAGGAAAAACTGTTTTTT,CAISESGALEEKLFF
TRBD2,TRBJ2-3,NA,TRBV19,TGTGCCAGTATACCAGCGGGAGCAACAGATACGCAGTATTTT,CASIPAGATDTQYF
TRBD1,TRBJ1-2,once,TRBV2,TGTGCCAGCAGCCCCGACAGGGCTGGTGGCTACACCTTC,CASSPDRAGGYTF
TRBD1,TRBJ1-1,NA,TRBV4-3,TGCGCCAGCAGCCAGGGTCACGGGACAGGGGAAGCTTTCTTT,CASSQGHGTGEAFF
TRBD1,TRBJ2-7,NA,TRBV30,TGTGCCTGGAGCAGGACAGGGTTCTCCTACGAGCAGTACTTC,CAWSRTGFSYEQYF
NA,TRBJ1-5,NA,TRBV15,TGTGCCACCAGCAGAGAGGGACTTAGCAATCAGCCCCAGCATTTT,CATSREGLSNQPQHF
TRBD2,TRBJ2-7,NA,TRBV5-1,TGCGCCAGCAGCCCTAGGACTAGCGGCCTAACCTACGAGCAGTACTTC,CASSPRTSGLTYEQYF
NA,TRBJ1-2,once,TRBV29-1,TGCAGCGTTGGTCGTTCGGGGGATGGGTATGGCTACACCTTC,CSVGRSGDGYGYTF
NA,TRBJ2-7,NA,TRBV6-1,TGTGCCAGCAGTAAAGGCCCAGGATTCTACGAGCAGTACTTC,CASSKGPGFYEQYF
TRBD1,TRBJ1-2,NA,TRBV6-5,TGTGCCAGCACCATCGGACAGGGGGCGAGTGGCTACACCTTC,CASTIGQGASGYTF
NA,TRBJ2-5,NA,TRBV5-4,TGTGCCAGCAGCTTAAAAACAGAAGAGACCCAGTACTTC,CASSLKTEETQYF
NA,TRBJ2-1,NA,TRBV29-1,TGCAGCGGGACATTCTACAATGAGCAGTTCTTC,CSGTFYNEQFF
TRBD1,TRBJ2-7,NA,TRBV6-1,TGTGCCAGCAACTTCGGGACAGGGGACTACGAGCAGTACTTC,CASNFGTGDYEQYF
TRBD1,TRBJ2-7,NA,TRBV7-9,TGTGCCAGCAGTTTCGTGACAGGGAGCTCCTACGAGCAGTACTTC,CASSFVTGSSYEQYF
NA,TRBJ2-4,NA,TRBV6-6,TGTGCCAGCAGCCCCGGACATAACAAAAACATTCAGTACTTC,CASSPGHNKNIQYF
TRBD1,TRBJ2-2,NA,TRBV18,TGTGCCAGCTCACCACGGACAGGCGCGAACACCGGGGAGCTGTTTTTT,CASSPRTGANTGELFF
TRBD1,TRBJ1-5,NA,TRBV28,TGTGCCAGCAGTCCGGGGACAGGGCATCAGCCCCAGCATTTT,CASSPGTGHQPQHF
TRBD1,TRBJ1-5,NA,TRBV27,TGTGCCAGCAGCCGGGACAGTAGCAATCAGCCCCAGCATTTT,CASSRDSSNQPQHF
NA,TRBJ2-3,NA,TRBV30,TGTGCCTGGAGTGTAGGCAGCCCAGGCACAGATACGCAGTATTTT,CAWSVGSPGTDTQYF
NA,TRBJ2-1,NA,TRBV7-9,TGTGCCAGCAGCTTAGCAAGTGGGGACATCAATGAGCAGTTCTTC,CASSLASGDINEQFF
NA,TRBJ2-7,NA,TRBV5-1,TGCGCCAGCAGCTTGGTGGGGAGTGTACCCTACGAGCAGTACTTC,CASSLVGSVPYEQYF
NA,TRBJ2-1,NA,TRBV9,TGTGCCAGCAGCGTAGGGGACTCCTACACCAGAGTCTACAATGAGCAGTTCTTC,CASSVGDSYTRVYNEQFF
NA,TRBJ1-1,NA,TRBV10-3,TGTGCCATCAGGGGAGGCAGGGACACTGAAGCTTTCTTT,CAIRGGRDTEAFF
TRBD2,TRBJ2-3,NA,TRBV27,TGTGCCAGCAGTGGGAGGGGTCCAGATACGCAGTATTTT,CASSGRGPDTQYF
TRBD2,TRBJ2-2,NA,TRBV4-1,TGCGCCAGCAGCCTGCGGGAGACCGGGGAGCTGTTTTTT,CASSLRETGELFF
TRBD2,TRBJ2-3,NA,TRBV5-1,TGCGCCAGCAGCTTGGCCCTAGCGGGAGGCCCAGATACGCAGTATTTT,CASSLALAGGPDTQYF